This T cell receptor beta chain was sequenced during a study of response to subunit inactivated influenza vaccine. Study results and limitations: It was suggested by the authors that few new T cells are recruited by each seasonal influenza vaccination.

TCRdb re-analysed the RT-PCR reads in MiXCR, keeping a single row per CDR3 protein. The table lists around 750,000 distinct CDR3 sequences, around 21% of them singletons. As to this clonotype: Its specificity is unknown.

The starting material was PBMCs from blood, obtained 5 to 6 days after vaccination. The receptor's source is a man over 45 who received an inactivated influenza vaccine.

The CDR3: CASSQSDRGLLETQYF. In nucleotides, the CDR3 is TGTGCCAGCAGCCAGTCAGACAGGGGATTATTAGAGACCCAGTACTTC. The chain employs TRBV7-8 and TRBJ2-5; TRBD1 aligns across 8 bases. Losses at the gene ends were 5 bases for V and 4 bases for J; bases not matched to a gene: 12. The germline V gene has CDR1 SGHVS and CDR2 FQNEAQ. The CDR3 runs 16 residues.